Given below is one T cell receptor (beta chain) in context. This entry is derived from a study of response to subunit inactivated influenza vaccine. TCRdb re-analysed the RT-PCR reads in MiXCR, keeping a single row per CDR3 protein. The data contain about half a million distinct CDR3 sequences, less than 10% of them singletons. The clonotype comes from a man aged 50 to 69 who received an inactivated influenza vaccine. The material was PBMCs from blood, obtained roughly 24 months after vaccination.

The CDR3 DNA is TGTGCCAGCAGCCTCACTAGCGGGGTTGGAGAGACCCAGTACTTC. It encodes CASSLTSGVGETQYF. The rearrangement links TRBV7-9 to TRBJ2-5; 10 nucleotides agree with TRBD2. This CDR3 contains 15 residues. Germline lookup yields CDR1 SEHNR and CDR2 FQNEAQ (reference sequence). The ends lost 5 bases at V and 4 bases at J; junction bases unmatched: 7.